A single sample is the source of the 22 T cell receptor beta chains below, sequenced in a study of CD8+CD57+ T cells in acquired aplastic anemia. The authors sequenced patients whose flow cytometry had shown CD8+CD57+ cell expansion. Investigators profiled TCR beta VDJ and CDR3 from genomic DNA template. TCRdb re-called the reads with MiXCR, one entry per CDR3 protein. The table lists 200,000 to 250,000 distinct CDR3 sequences, roughly 60% of them singletons. The sample consisted of sorted CD4+, CD8+, or CD8+CD57+ T cells (not recorded which) from PBMCs. Receptors originate from a human donor with aplastic anemia.

J is TRBJ2-5 and V is TRBV20-1, with unresolved D. V was shortened by 6 bases and J by 5 bases, with 19 bases between the two germline ends. Germline V gives CDR1 DFQATT, CDR2 SNEGSKA (reference sequence). There are 14 residues in the CDR3. CDR3 DNA: TGCAGTGCCATTAAACCGGTCGAAGGGGAGACCCAGTACTTC. It yields the protein CSAIKPVEGETQYF.

V is TRBV12-3 or TRBV12-4 and J is TRBJ1-6; no firm D call. Trimming left V 0 bases short and J 10 bases short, with 13 bases between. The CDR3 has 15 amino acids. The CDR3 loop is CASSLASSLNSPLHF. The CDR3 nucleotides are TGTGCCAGCAGTTTAGCGAGTAGTCTGAACTCACCCCTCCACTTT.

The CDR3 nucleotides read TGCGCCAGCAGCTTGGAATCAGGACTAGCGGGAGGAGGGCAGTTCTTC. Translation: CASSLESGLAGGGQFF. V and J are TRBV5-1 and TRBJ2-1; 14 positions match TRBD2. Germline CDR1 SGHRS, CDR2 YFSETQ. The CDR3 runs 16 residues. With V trimmed by 0 bases and J by 12 bases, 8 bases remained unmatched. The variable domain in full, with the rest retrieved from reference TRBV5-1 and TRBJ2-1, is KAGVTQTPRYLIKTRGQQVTLSCSPISGHRSVSWYQQTPGQGLQFLFEYFSETQRNKGNFPGRFSGRQFSNSRSEMNVSTLELGDSALYLCASSLESGLAGGGQFFGPGTRLTVL.

This clonotype was seen a single time. V is TRBV20-1 and J is TRBJ2-7; D unclear. The CDR3 loop spans 9 amino acids. Germline CDR1 DFQATT, CDR2 SNEGSKA (reference sequence). In DNA form, the CDR3 reads TGCAGATACCCCTACGAGCAGTACTTC. Translation gives CRYPYEQYF.

V and J are TRBV15 and TRBJ2-1; 11 bases map to TRBD1. CDR1 and CDR2 from the germline V gene are LNHNV and YYDKDF (reference sequence). The CDR3 spans 16 residues. V shed 3 bases, J shed 4 bases, and the junction held 5 bases outside the gene matches. The CDR3 spells CATSSPGQGVYNEQFF. CDR3 coding DNA: TGTGCCACCAGCAGCCCGGGACAGGGGGTATACAATGAGCAGTTCTTC. Full variable domain (missing parts from reference TRBV15 and TRBJ2-1): DAMVIQNPRYQVTQFGKPVTLSCSQTLNHNVMYWYQQKSSQAPKLLFHYYDKDFNNEADTPDNFQSRRPNTSFCFLDIRSPGLGDTAMYLCATSSPGQGVYNEQFFGPGTRLTVL.

The chain has TRBV7-2 and TRBJ1-5; 8 nucleotides line up with TRBD1. The CDR3 consists of 15 residues. CDR1 SGHTA and CDR2 FQGNSA come from the germline V gene. Unmatched junction bases numbered 3, after V lost 4 bases and J lost 1 base. CDR3 in DNA: TGTGCCAGCAGCTCGAGACAGGGGAGCAATCAGCCCCAGCATTTT. It is translated as CASSSRQGSNQPQHF.

This clonotype appeared a few times. The chain uses TRBV10-3 and TRBJ2-3, with 8 bases identical to TRBD2. Germline CDR1 ENHRY, CDR2 SYGVKD. The CDR3 totals 16 residues. V shed 10 bases, J shed 5 bases, and the junction held 17 bases outside the gene matches. CDR3 residues: CATYAQAGATLDTQYF. The CDR3 nucleotides are TGTGCCACCTACGCTCAAGCGGGAGCCACCCTAGATACGCAGTATTTT.

The rearrangement uses TRBV5-1 and TRBJ2-6; D not resolved. Germline CDR1 SGHRS, CDR2 YFSETQ. The V end was cut by 3 bases, the J end by 0 bases, with 13 bases between. This CDR3 is built from 17 residues. The DNA for the CDR3 is TGCGCCAGCAGCTCAGGTGTCTCCTACTCTGGGGCCAACGTCCTGACTTTC. Translated, it gives CASSSGVSYSGANVLTF.

The CDR3 nucleotides read TGCAGTGCTAGAGATAGACAGCGGAACTACGAGCAGTACTTC. It specifies CSARDRQRNYEQYF. The genes are TRBV20-1 and TRBJ2-7; D is possibly TRBD1 or TRBD2 (5 bases each). CDR1 is DFQATT and CDR2 is SNEGSKA in the germline V gene (reference sequence). The germline V and J ends were trimmed by 0 bases and 3 bases, with 12 bases remaining between them. The CDR3 runs 14 residues.

The J gene is TRBJ1-1, the V gene TRBV11-2; D gene uncertain. CDR3 length: 15 residues. V gave up 2 bases and J gave up 0 bases, with 10 bases separating them. The germline V gene encodes CDR1 SGHAT and CDR2 FQNNGV. The CDR3, as DNA: TGTGCCAGCAGCTTACGGACGGATCTGAACACTGAAGCTTTCTTT. Amino acids: CASSLRTDLNTEAFF.

This chain uses TRBV9 with TRBJ2-1; 8 nucleotides agree with TRBD1. V gave up 0 bases and J gave up 4 bases; unmatched junction bases: 3. The CDR3 extends over 15 amino acids. Germline CDR1 and CDR2: SGDLS and YYNGEE. The CDR3 loop reads CASSVGHRGYNEQFF. As DNA, the CDR3 is TGTGCCAGCAGCGTAGGCCACAGGGGGTACAATGAGCAGTTCTTC. Complete variable domain (other parts from reference TRBV9 and TRBJ2-1): DSGVTQTPKHLITATGQRVTLRCSPRSGDLSVYWYQQSLDQGLQFLIQYYNGEERAKGNILERFSAQQFPDLHSELNLSSLELGDSALYFCASSVGHRGYNEQFFGPGTRLTVL.

V is TRBV7-9 and J is TRBJ2-7; 9 bases align to TRBD1. Germline loops: CDR1 SEHNR, CDR2 FQNEAQ (reference sequence). This CDR3 contains 13 residues. The V segment lost 6 bases and the J segment 5 bases; nucleotides outside the gene matches: 5. CDR3 coding DNA: TGTGCCAGCAGTGTCCGGGACAGGGACGAGCAGTACTTC. Amino acid sequence: CASSVRDRDEQYF.

A note on this clonotype: One end of the junction varies from germline; a read error may be responsible. This chain joins TRBV2 and TRBJ1-1; D uncertain. The CDR3 is 14 residues long. Per the germline V gene, CDR1 is SNHLY and CDR2 is FYNNEI. This CDR3 is CAISESFGNTEAFF. The DNA of the CDR3 is TGTGCCATCAGTGAGTCATTCGGGAACACTGAAGCTTTCTTT.

The rearrangement uses TRBV10-3 and TRBJ2-7; maybe TRBD1 (6 bases). The CDR3 spans 12 residues. The V and J ends lost 6 bases and 1 base respectively, with 7 bases between them. CDR1 and CDR2 from the germline V gene are ENHRY and SYGVKD. The CDR3 DNA is TGTGCCATCAGGACAGGATCCTACGAGCAGTACTTC. It yields the protein CAIRTGSYEQYF.

This clonotype was counted only a few times. The V gene is TRBV20-1, the J gene TRBJ1-2; weak D call: TRBD1 (5 bases). V lost 5 bases and J 8 bases, leaving 15 bases between the germline ends. Germline V CDR1 and CDR2: DFQATT, SNEGSKA (reference sequence). This CDR3 has 12 residues. In nucleotides, the CDR3 is TGCAGTGCTCCCAGGGACTTGGGAGGCTACACCTTC. Residues: CSAPRDLGGYTF.

This clonotype appeared a few times. The V gene is TRBV7-9, the J gene TRBJ1-6, with 8 bases lining up with TRBD1. V trimming: 5 bases; J trimming: 10 bases; junction bases outside the gene matches: 7. From germline, CDR1 is SEHNR and CDR2 FQNEAQ (reference sequence). CDR3 size: 14 residues. The CDR3 here is CASSMDRDDSPLHF. DNA of the CDR3: TGTGCCAGCAGCATGGACAGGGACGACTCACCCCTCCACTTT. Full variable domain (remainder filled in from reference TRBV7-9 and TRBJ1-6): DTGVSQNPRHKITKRGQNVTFRCDPISEHNRLYWYRQTLGQGPEFLTYFQNEAQLEKSRLLSDRFSAERPKGSFSTLEIQRTEQGDSAMYLCASSMDRDDSPLHFGNGTRLTVT.

This chain connects TRBV9 to TRBJ2-5; 8 bases map to TRBD2. V dropped 4 bases and J dropped 3; count of bases not matched to a gene: 5. Germline V gene lookup returns CDR1 SGDLS and CDR2 YYNGEE. The CDR3 is 14 residues long. This chain's CDR3 is CASSPRGGKETQYF. The DNA for the CDR3 is TGTGCCAGCAGCCCCCGGGGGGGGAAAGAGACCCAGTACTTC.

This clonotype was counted at least ten times. This chain joins TRBV6-1 and TRBJ2-7, with TRBD1 as a possible D gene (5 bases). CDR1 is MNHNS, CDR2 SASEGT, per germline. The length of the CDR3 is 12 residues. Deletions cut 1 base from V and 6 bases from J, with 7 bases between. The CDR3 DNA is TGTGCCAGCAGTGAAGACAGGCCCGAGCAGTACTTC. As protein: CASSEDRPEQYF.

V usage is TRBV9 and J usage is TRBJ2-7; possibly TRBD2 for D (5 bases). CDR1 SGDLS and CDR2 YYNGEE come from the germline V gene. This CDR3 is 15 amino acids long. The V end was cut by 0 bases, the J end by 0 bases, with 10 bases between. As DNA, the CDR3 is TGTGCCAGCAGCGTAGGGAGCGACTACTCCTACGAGCAGTACTTC. Protein: CASSVGSDYSYEQYF.

About this clonotype: One end of the junction fails to match germline, which may point to a read error. The chain couples TRBV9 to TRBJ1-5; D remains unclear. The CDR3 length is 15 residues. The germline CDR1 and CDR2 sequences are SGDLS and YYNGEE. CDR3: CASSVDPSGNQPQHF. CDR3 DNA sequence: TGTGCCAGCAGCGTAGATCCGTCAGGCAATCAGCCCCAGCACTTT.

This chain connects TRBV7-2 to TRBJ2-1, with D perhaps matching TRBD2 (6 bases). The CDR3 runs 12 residues. Germline V CDR1 and CDR2: SGHTA, FQGNSA. V was shortened by 6 bases and J by 9 bases, with 12 bases between the two germline ends. The CDR3 DNA reads as TGTGCCAGCAGATTTAGCGGCAGTGAGCAGTTCTTC. Protein: CASRFSGSEQFF.

This chain uses TRBV20-1 with TRBJ2-2, with 12 bases matching TRBD2. Germline loops: CDR1 DFQATT, CDR2 SNEGSKA (reference sequence). The CDR3 loop spans 20 amino acids. V was clipped by 6 bases and J by 7 bases; unmatched bases: 24. The CDR3 DNA reads TGCAGTGCAAGGAAGGGTGCCCTAGCGGGAGGGCCCATTTGGGGCGGGGAGCTGTTTTTT. Its translation: CSARKGALAGGPIWGGELFF.